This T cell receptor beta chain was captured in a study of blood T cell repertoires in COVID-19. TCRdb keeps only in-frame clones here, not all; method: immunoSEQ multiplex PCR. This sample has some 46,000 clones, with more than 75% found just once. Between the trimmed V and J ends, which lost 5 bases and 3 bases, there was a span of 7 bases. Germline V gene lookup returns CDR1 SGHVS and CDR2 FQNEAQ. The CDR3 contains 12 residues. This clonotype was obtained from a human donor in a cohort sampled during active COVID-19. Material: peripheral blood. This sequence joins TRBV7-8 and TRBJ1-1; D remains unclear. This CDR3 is CASSDKYTEAFF. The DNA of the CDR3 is TGTGCCAGCAGCGACAAGTACACTGAAGCTTTCTTT.